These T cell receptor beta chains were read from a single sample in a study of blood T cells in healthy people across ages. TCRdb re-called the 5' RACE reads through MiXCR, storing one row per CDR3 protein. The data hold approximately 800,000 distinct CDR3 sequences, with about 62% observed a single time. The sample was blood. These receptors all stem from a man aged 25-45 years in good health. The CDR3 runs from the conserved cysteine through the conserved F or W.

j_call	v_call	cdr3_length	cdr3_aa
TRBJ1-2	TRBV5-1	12	CASSAQQGLYTF
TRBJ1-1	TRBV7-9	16	CASSTSDRGFFTEAFF
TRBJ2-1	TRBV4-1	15	CASSNHLLGLDEQFF
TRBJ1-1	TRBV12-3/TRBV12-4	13	CANKNPGDTEAFF
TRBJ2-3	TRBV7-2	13	CASSLERSDTQYF
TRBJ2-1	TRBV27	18	CASSVGGFVLAGTNEQFF
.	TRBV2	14	CASSAGPGNYEQYF
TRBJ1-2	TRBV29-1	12	CSVGDGELRYTF
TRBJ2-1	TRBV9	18	CASSVSRLAGPSYNEQFF
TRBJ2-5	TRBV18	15	CASSPSQGRIETQYF
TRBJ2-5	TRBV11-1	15	CASSFGGLRQGTQYF
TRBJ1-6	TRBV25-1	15	CASSAESSYNSPLHF
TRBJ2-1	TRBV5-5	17	CASSLFYGQGIYNEQFF
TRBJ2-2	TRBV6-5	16	CASSYSTPPDTGELFF
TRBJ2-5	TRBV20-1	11	CGGLAKETQYF